This TCR beta chain was captured in a study of blood T cell repertoires in COVID-19. The length of the CDR3 is 17 residues. After removal of 4 bases from V and 2 bases from J, the junction contained 7 bases not matched to a gene. Germline loops: CDR1 MNHNS, CDR2 SASEGT. Only in-frame clones appear in the TCRdb table, and some are missing; sequencing was by immunoSEQ multiplex PCR. The table includes around 170,000 clones, roughly 70% detected once. The chain employs TRBV6-1 and TRBJ1-6; 8 bases are shared with TRBD1. The source material was peripheral blood. The sequence was obtained from a woman aged 80 or over with acute or convalescent COVID-19. The CDR3 loop is CASSARQGFTYNSPLHF. The CDR3 DNA follows: TGTGCCAGCAGTGCCCGACAGGGGTTCACCTATAATTCACCCCTCCACTTT.